This entry is about one TCR beta chain. The antigen is not known. The data originate from a study of radiotherapy plus CTLA-4 blockade in lung cancer. The table came from immunoSEQ multiplex PCR; TCRdb's copy has only in-frame clones and leaves some out. The sample lists roughly 75,000 clones, 78% seen once, with under 25% in the top ten. Study-wide results and caveats: Best predicting response, reportedly, were early blood T cell clone dynamics, with interferon-beta.

CDR3 length equals 17 residues. In germline, CDR1 is SGHTA, CDR2 FQGNSA. V was clipped by 2 bases and J by 6 bases; unmatched bases: 11. The clonotype comes from a human donor with non-small cell lung cancer whose response to radiotherapy plus ipilimumab could not be evaluated. Some clones in this sample may be carry-over from other donors' samples. This sequence joins TRBV7-2 and TRBJ2-2; TRBD2 matches at 8 bases. The source material was peripheral blood, sampled from a patient treated with radiotherapy plus ipilimumab. The CDR3 reads CASSLHGTRNGAGELFF. The CDR3 DNA sequence: TGTGCCAGCAGCTTACACGGGACTAGGAATGGGGCCGGGGAGCTGTTTTTT.